This TCR beta chain is from a study of cytomegalovirus exposure and HLA in healthy donors. This CDR3 comprises 22 residues. Overall study findings and caveats: TCR beta sequences reportedly predicted most subjects' HLA-A and HLA-B alleles accurately.

In the PCR, 60 Vbeta and 13 Jbeta primers were used. Using immunoSEQ multiplex PCR, the repertoire was profiled, and TCRdb retains in-frame clones only, with some absent. The sample has about 200,000 clones, about 85% seen once. As for this clone: Its antigen remains unidentified.

The sample comprised PBMCs. This chain links TRBV21-1 with TRBJ2-7; the DNA was not used to check the table's D call, TRBD2. TRBV21-1 counts as a pseudogene. The sequence was obtained from a male donor in good health and CMV-seropositive. The CDR3 coding sequence is TGTGCCAGCAGCAAAGCAATGGGAGAACACCGACGGAGACGGACGGCAACCTACGAGCAGTACTTC. This codes for CASSKAMGEHRRRRTATYEQYF.